The rows below give T cell receptor beta chains drawn from one sample of a study of cytomegalovirus exposure and HLA in healthy donors. Libraries were prepared by immunoSEQ multiplex PCR; TCRdb keeps only in-frame clonotypes and omits some of them. The data hold approximately 130,000 clones, with about 64% observed a single time. Specimen: PBMCs. The source is a woman between 40 and 55 years old in good health and CMV-seronegative. Both conserved end residues are part of each CDR3. Fields, in order: CDR3 protein, CDR3 DNA, V gene, J gene, clone size, D gene. D genes are given only for firm matches. A row's size may be missing; if present it is once, few, many or a size class.

CASSITDTQYF	TGTGCCAGCAGTATAACAGATACGCAGTATTTT	TRBV6-1	TRBJ2-3	few	-
CASSLLTGGYYGYTF	TGTGCCAGCAGTTTATTAACGGGTGGCTACTATGGCTACACCTTC	TRBV27	TRBJ1-2	once	-
CASIEDRGDGYTF	TGTGCCAGCATCGAGGACAGGGGAGATGGCTACACCTTC	TRBV28	TRBJ1-2	-	TRBD1
CASSPRDRDFYGYTF	TGTGCCAGCAGCCCCCGGGACAGGGATTTCTATGGCTACACCTTC	TRBV28	TRBJ1-2	-	TRBD1
CASRTGSSYEQYF	TGTGCCAGCAGGACAGGGTCGAGCTACGAGCAGTACTTC	TRBV27	TRBJ2-7	once	TRBD1
CASNFNRGAGQETQYF	TGTGCCAGCAACTTTAACAGGGGCGCGGGTCAAGAGACCCAGTACTTC	TRBV5-6	TRBJ2-5	-	TRBD1
CASSYSRDFSGNTIYF	TGTGCCAGCAGTTACTCGAGGGACTTCTCTGGAAACACCATATATTTT	TRBV6-5	TRBJ1-3	-	-
CASSLVRGNTEAFF	TGTGCCAGCAGCCTAGTCCGGGGTAACACTGAAGCTTTCTTT	TRBV7-9	TRBJ1-1	-	-
CASSFRSGGADTQYF	TGTGCCAGCAGCTTTCGGTCAGGAGGTGCAGATACGCAGTATTTT	TRBV5-6	TRBJ2-3	few	-
CASSPMRAGAGETQYF	TGTGCCAGCTCACCAATGAGAGCGGGGGCCGGAGAGACCCAGTACTTC	TRBV18	TRBJ2-5	-	TRBD2
CASSPGYQQFF	TGTGCCAGCAGCCCAGGTTACCAGCAGTTCTTC	TRBV7-9	TRBJ2-1	-	-